This passage covers 18 T cell receptor beta chains from one sample sequenced in a study of vaccination and CD4 T cells after COVID-19 (dated by TCRdb to the early 2020s). Antigen specificity for these receptors is unknown. The library came from PCR. Sequencing was carried out with an Illumina iSeq 100. TCR sequencing of DNA from cultured CD4+ T cells used the Oncomine TCR Beta short-read assay at the Johns Hopkins FTIC core. In-frame beta chains were kept once TCRdb had trimmed the public reads at Q25 with fastp and called clones with MiXCR. Each CDR3 protein gets just one entry, which takes the most common genes and DNA from the rows behind it. The sample records roughly 25,000 distinct CDR3 sequences, roughly 50% of which are singletons. The ten top clones hold 2.5% to 3% of the sample. According to the study, the label for this sample's treatment or condition signals: approximately nine-day PBMC culture with coronavirus spike peptide pools or control peptides (ViraFEST assay).

Material for sequencing was CD4+ T cells from blood, cultured in vitro. The receptors here all came from a human donor who had recovered from COVID-19.

V usage is TRBV7-8 and J usage is TRBJ2-3; D may be TRBD2 (6 bases). The germline V gene has CDR1 SGHVS and CDR2 FQNEAQ. CDR3 length: 15 residues. Trimming stripped 4 bases from V and 0 bases from J, with 11 bases between. CDR3 sequence reads: CASSSWGVSTDTQYF. The DNA for the CDR3 is TGTGCCAGCAGCTCCTGGGGGGTCAGCACAGATACGCAGTATTTT.

This chain connects TRBV20-1 to TRBJ2-1; 9 bases agree with TRBD2. Germline CDR1 and CDR2: DFQATT and SNEGSKA (reference sequence). V lost 1 base, J lost 8 bases, and 12 bases stayed unmatched. This CDR3 comprises 16 residues. CDR3 nucleotides: TGCAGTGCTAGAGCCGGGGCGGGAGGGCTGGGGGATGAGCAGTTCTTC. It translates to CSARAGAGGLGDEQFF.

Only a few counts were recorded for this clonotype. The V gene is TRBV6-2 or TRBV6-3, the J gene TRBJ2-2, with 8 bases lining up with TRBD1. The germline gives CDR1 MNHEY, CDR2 SVGEGT. The CDR3 is 17 residues long. Unmatched junction bases numbered 8, after V lost 2 bases and J lost 3 bases. The CDR3 loop reads CASSYTQGAAHTGELFF. The CDR3 DNA reads as TGTGCCAGCAGTTACACTCAGGGGGCAGCCCACACCGGGGAGCTGTTTTTT.

This clonotype was found a few times. The chain joins TRBV2 to TRBJ1-5; TRBD1 agrees at 7 bases. Germline V gene sequence: CDR1 SNHLY, CDR2 FYNNEI. The CDR3 has 13 amino acids. After removal of 7 bases from V and 4 bases from J, the junction contained 4 bases not matched to a gene. The chain's CDR3 is CASKGAPNQPQHF. Here the CDR3 DNA reads TGTGCCAGCAAGGGGGCGCCTAATCAGCCCCAGCATTTT.

The chain combines TRBV5-4 with TRBJ1-2; possible D gene TRBD1, 5 bases. V was cut by 4 bases and J by 1 base, with 17 bases left in between. The CDR3 extends over 16 amino acids. The germline V gene encodes CDR1 SGHNT and CDR2 YYREEE (reference sequence). In nucleotides, the CDR3 is TGTGCCAGCAGCCCCGGGGGAAGTCACATTAACTATGGCTACACCTTC. Translated, it gives CASSPGGSHINYGYTF.

CDR3 bases: TGTGCCAGCAGCTTCCGGGACAGGGATGTCGAGCAGTACTTC. Translated, it gives CASSFRDRDVEQYF. The V call is TRBV7-2, the J call TRBJ2-7; 9 nucleotides agree with TRBD1. CDR3 length: 14 residues. J lost 6 bases, V lost 3 bases, and 6 bases had no gene match. CDR1 and CDR2 from the germline V gene are SGHTA and FQGNSA.

The chain employs TRBV6-5 and TRBJ2-7; possibly TRBD1 for D (6 bases). The CDR3 is 15 amino acids. With 0 bases removed from V and 5 bases from J, the gap between germline ends came to 14 bases. From germline, CDR1 is MNHEY and CDR2 SVGAGI. CDR3 sequence reads: CASSYSNRAPNEQYF. In DNA form, the CDR3 reads TGTGCCAGCAGTTACTCGAACAGGGCCCCAAACGAGCAGTACTTC.

This CDR3 reads CASSFPRNTEAFF. CDR3 nucleotide sequence: TGTGCCAGCAGTTTTCCCCGGAACACTGAAGCTTTCTTT. The V and J genes are TRBV28 and TRBJ1-1; no definite D call. CDR3 length: 13 residues. Germline lookup yields CDR1 MDHEN and CDR2 SYDVKM. The V end was cut by 3 bases, the J end by 1 base, with 6 bases between.

Concerning this clonotype itself: An end of the junction does not agree with germline; a read error may underlie this. The chain couples TRBV27 to TRBJ2-7; D may match TRBD1 or TRBD2 (7 bases each). This CDR3 has 12 residues. CDR1 is MNHEY and CDR2 is SMNVEV in the germline V gene (reference sequence). DNA of the CDR3: TGTGCCAGCAGGAGTTGGGGGGGACAGCACTACTTC. Its translation: CASRSWGGQHYF.

The V call is TRBV11-2, the J call TRBJ2-3, with TRBD2 matching over 13 bases. CDR3 length: 16 amino acids. The trim removed 5 bases at V and 6 bases at J, leaving 8 bases unmatched. From germline, CDR1 is SGHAT and CDR2 FQNNGV. CDR3 coding DNA: TGTGCCAGCAGCACCCGACTAGCGGGAGGTCAGGATACGCAGTATTTT. Translated, it gives CASSTRLAGGQDTQYF.

The chain joins TRBV11-3 to TRBJ2-2; 11 bases align to TRBD1. CDR1 SGHNT and CDR2 YENEEA come from the germline V gene. The ends lost 5 bases at V and 5 bases at J; junction bases unmatched: 10. CDR3 length equals 17 residues. The CDR3 nucleotides read TGTGCCAGCAGCACGGGACAGGGGGTCGCGGGGACCGGGGAGCTGTTTTTT. Protein product: CASSTGQGVAGTGELFF.

The chain couples TRBV12-5 to TRBJ2-4; possibly TRBD1 for D (5 bases). The V and J ends lost 1 base and 9 bases respectively, with 10 bases between them. Germline lookup yields CDR1 LGHNT and CDR2 FRNRAP. CDR3 length equals 13 residues. CDR3: CASGLEGLSIQYF. CDR3 sequence (DNA): TGTGCTAGTGGTTTGGAGGGGCTGAGCATTCAGTACTTC.

This clonotype has just a few counts. The chain links TRBV20-1 to TRBJ2-7; D may match TRBD1 or TRBD2 (5 bases each). This CDR3 is 11 amino acids long. Germline V CDR1 and CDR2: DFQATT, SNEGSKA (reference sequence). V lost 3 bases, J lost 7 bases, and 10 bases lay in between. The chain's CDR3 is CSARGTGEQYF. CDR3 coding DNA: TGCAGTGCTAGGGGGACGGGGGAGCAGTACTTC.

There are a few counts of this clonotype. The chain combines TRBV7-2 with TRBJ2-2; TRBD2 matches 7 bases. CDR3 length: 16 amino acids. In germline, CDR1 is SGHTA, CDR2 FQGNSA. V lost 5 bases, J lost 3 bases, and 9 bases stayed unmatched. CDR3 coding DNA: TGTGCCAGCAGCCTTGGGCAGCGGGGTTACACCGGGGAGCTGTTTTTT. It is translated as CASSLGQRGYTGELFF.

There are a few counts of this clonotype. The V call is TRBV12-5, the J call TRBJ2-7, with D tentatively TRBD1 (6 bases). With 8 bases removed from V and 1 base from J, the gap between germline ends came to 12 bases. Per the germline V gene, CDR1 is LGHNT and CDR2 is FRNRAP. This CDR3 contains 13 residues. The CDR3 spells CASQGIGSYEQYF. CDR3 in DNA: TGTGCTAGTCAGGGGATCGGGTCCTACGAGCAGTACTTC.

J is TRBJ2-1 and V is TRBV19, with a tentative D call TRBD1 (5 bases). V was clipped by 6 bases and J by 7 bases, with 19 bases between them. The CDR3 extends over 15 amino acids. Germline assignment: CDR1 LNHDA and CDR2 SQIVND (reference sequence). The CDR3, as DNA: TGTGCCAGTAGCTCCTCCGCGCAGGGCGAAAATGAGCAGTTCTTC. It yields the protein CASSSSAQGENEQFF.

The rearrangement uses TRBV7-2 and TRBJ2-2, with 10 bases identical to TRBD2. This CDR3 region has 17 residues. Germline trimming cut 1 base from V and 5 bases from J; bases unmatched to any gene: 7. Germline V gives CDR1 SGHTA, CDR2 FQGNSA. CDR3 residues: CASSLVAASGRTGELFF. CDR3 nucleotides: TGTGCCAGCAGCTTAGTAGCGGCTAGCGGGAGAACCGGGGAGCTGTTTTTT.

The gene calls are TRBV24-1 and TRBJ2-1; possibly TRBD2 for D (5 bases). This CDR3 spans 14 amino acids. Germline V gives CDR1 KGHDR, CDR2 SFDVKD. V lost 2 bases, J lost 12 bases, and 16 bases lay in between. This CDR3 reads CATSDSRVGAGQFF. The CDR3 DNA is TGTGCCACCAGTGATTCCCGAGTAGGCGCGGGGCAGTTCTTC.